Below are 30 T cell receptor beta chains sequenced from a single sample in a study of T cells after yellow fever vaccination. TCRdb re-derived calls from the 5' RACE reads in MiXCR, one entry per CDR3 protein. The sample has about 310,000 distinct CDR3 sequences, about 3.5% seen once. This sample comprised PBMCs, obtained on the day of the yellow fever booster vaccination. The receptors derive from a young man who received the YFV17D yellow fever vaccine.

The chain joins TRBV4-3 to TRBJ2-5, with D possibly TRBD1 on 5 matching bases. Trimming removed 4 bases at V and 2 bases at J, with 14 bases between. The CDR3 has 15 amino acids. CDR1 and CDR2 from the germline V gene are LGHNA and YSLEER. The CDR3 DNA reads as TGCGCCAGCAGCCTAGACCTGGGGCAGCAAGAGACCCAGTACTTC. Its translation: CASSLDLGQQETQYF.

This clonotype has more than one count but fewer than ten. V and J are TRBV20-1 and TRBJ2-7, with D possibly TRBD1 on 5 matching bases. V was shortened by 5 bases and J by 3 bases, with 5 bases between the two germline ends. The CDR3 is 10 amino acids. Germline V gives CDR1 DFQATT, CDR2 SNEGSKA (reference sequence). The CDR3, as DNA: TGCAGTGCTGGACACTACGAGCAGTACGTC. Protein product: CSAGHYEQYV.

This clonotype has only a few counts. This CDR3 reads CASSSPLRNQPQHF. The CDR3 region has the DNA TGTGCCAGCAGTTCACCGTTGAGAAATCAGCCCCAGCATTTT. This sequence joins TRBV27 and TRBJ1-5, with D unclear. CDR3 length equals 14 residues. The V end lost 4 bases, the J end lost 4 bases, and 11 bases lay between the germline ends. Germline CDR1 reads MNHEY; CDR2 reads SMNVEV (reference sequence).

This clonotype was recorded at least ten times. CDR3 sequence: CASSSSSEQYF. The CDR3 DNA reads as TGTGCCAGCAGTTCCTCTAGCGAGCAGTACTTC. The gene calls are TRBV6-2 or TRBV6-3 and TRBJ2-7; D unclear. Between the trimmed V and J ends, which lost 4 bases and 6 bases, there was a span of 7 bases. The CDR3 runs to 11 residues. The germline V gene has CDR1 MNHEY and CDR2 SVGEGT.

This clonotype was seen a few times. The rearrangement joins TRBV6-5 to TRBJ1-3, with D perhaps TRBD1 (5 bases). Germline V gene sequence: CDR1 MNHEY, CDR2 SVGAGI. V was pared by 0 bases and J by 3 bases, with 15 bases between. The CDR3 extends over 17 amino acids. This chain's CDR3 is CASSYSRQGEVGNTIYF. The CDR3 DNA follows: TGTGCCAGCAGTTACTCGAGGCAGGGCGAAGTTGGAAACACCATATATTTT.

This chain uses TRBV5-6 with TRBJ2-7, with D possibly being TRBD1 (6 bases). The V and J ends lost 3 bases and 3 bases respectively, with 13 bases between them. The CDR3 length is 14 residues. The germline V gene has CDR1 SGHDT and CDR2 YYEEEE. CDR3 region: CASSSRPDSYEQYF. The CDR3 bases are TGTGCCAGCAGCTCTCGTCCGGACAGCTACGAGCAGTACTTC.

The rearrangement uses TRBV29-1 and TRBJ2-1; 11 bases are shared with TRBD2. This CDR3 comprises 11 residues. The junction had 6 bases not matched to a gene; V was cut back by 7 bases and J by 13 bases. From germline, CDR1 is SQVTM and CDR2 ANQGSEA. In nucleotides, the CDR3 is TGCAGCGGGCGACTAGCGGGATTACAGTTCTTC. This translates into CSGRLAGLQFF.

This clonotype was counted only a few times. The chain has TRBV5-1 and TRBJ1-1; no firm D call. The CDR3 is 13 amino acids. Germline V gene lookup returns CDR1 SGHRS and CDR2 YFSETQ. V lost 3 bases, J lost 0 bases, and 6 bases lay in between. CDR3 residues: CASSSAMNTEAFF. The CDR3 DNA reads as TGCGCCAGCAGCTCGGCTATGAACACTGAAGCTTTCTTT.

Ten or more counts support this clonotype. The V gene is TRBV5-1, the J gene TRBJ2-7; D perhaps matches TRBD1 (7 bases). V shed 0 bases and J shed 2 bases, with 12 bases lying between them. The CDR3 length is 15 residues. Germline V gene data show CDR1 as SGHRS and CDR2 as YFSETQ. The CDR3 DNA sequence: TGCGCCAGCAGCTTGGTAGGAGGGGGCCCCTACGAGCAGTACTTC. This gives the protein CASSLVGGGPYEQYF.

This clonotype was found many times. The CDR3 reads CASSLRVGTDTQYF. CDR3 in DNA: TGTGCCAGCAGCCTCCGTGTGGGCACAGATACGCAGTATTTT. This chain connects TRBV21-1 to TRBJ2-3. TRBV21-1 is shown as a pseudogene. This CDR3 spans 14 amino acids.

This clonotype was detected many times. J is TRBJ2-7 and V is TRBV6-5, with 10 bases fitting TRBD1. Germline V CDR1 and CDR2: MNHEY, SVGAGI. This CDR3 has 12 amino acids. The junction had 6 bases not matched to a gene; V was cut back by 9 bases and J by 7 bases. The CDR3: CASNGQGGEQYV. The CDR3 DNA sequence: TGTGCCAGTAACGGACAGGGGGGAGAGCAGTACGTC.

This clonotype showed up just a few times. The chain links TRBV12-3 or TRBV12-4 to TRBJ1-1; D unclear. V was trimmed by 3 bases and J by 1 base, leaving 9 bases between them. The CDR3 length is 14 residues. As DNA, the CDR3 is TGTGCCAGCAGTTTGCGGCACCAGAACACTGAAGCTTTCTTT. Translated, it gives CASSLRHQNTEAFF.

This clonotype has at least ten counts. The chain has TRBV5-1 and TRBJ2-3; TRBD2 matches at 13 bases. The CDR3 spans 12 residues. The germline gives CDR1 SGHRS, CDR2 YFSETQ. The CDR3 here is CATTSGGDTQYF. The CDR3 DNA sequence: TGCGCTACGACTAGCGGGGGGGATACGCAGTATTTT.

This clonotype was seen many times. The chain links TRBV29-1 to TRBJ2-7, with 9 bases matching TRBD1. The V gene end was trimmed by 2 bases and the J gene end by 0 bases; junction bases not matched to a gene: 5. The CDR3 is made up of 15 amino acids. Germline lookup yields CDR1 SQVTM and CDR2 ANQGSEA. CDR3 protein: CSVEWAGQGSYEQYF. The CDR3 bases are TGCAGCGTTGAATGGGCGGGACAGGGCTCCTACGAGCAGTACTTC.

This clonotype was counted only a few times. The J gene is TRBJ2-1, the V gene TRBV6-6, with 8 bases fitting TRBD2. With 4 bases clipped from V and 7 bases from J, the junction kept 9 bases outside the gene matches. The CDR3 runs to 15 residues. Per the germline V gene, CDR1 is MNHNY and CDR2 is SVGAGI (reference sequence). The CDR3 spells CASSWSGGAGNEQFF. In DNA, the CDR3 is TGTGCCAGCAGTTGGTCGGGGGGGGCCGGGAATGAGCAGTTCTTC.

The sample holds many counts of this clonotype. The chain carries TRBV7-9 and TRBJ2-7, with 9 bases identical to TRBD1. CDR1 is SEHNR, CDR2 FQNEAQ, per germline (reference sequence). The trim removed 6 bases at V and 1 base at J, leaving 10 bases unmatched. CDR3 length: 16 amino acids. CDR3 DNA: TGTGCCAGCAGTCCATCAGACAGGGGGGATTCCTACGAGCAGTACTTC. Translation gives CASSPSDRGDSYEQYF.

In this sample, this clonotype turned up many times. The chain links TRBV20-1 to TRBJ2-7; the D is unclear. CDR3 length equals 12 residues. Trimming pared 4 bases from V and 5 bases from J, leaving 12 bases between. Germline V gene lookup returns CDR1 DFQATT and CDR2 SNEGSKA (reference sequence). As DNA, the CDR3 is TGCAGTGCTAAGCTACAGAACCACGAGCAGTACTTC. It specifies CSAKLQNHEQYF.

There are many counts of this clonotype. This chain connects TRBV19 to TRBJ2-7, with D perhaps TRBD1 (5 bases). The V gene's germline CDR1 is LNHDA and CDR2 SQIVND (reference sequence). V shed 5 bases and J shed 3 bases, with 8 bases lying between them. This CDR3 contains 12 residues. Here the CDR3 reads CASSRDSYEQYF. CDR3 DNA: TGTGCCAGTAGTCGCGACAGCTACGAGCAGTACTTC.

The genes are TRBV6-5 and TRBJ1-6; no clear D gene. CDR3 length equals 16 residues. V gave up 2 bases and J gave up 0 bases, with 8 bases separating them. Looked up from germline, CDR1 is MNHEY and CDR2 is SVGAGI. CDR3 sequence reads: CASSYGHSSYNSPLHF. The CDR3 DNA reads TGTGCCAGCAGTTACGGCCACAGCTCCTATAATTCACCCCTCCACTTT.

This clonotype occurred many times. The CDR3 loop is CSARDDGFEQFF. The CDR3 bases are TGCAGTGCTAGAGATGACGGCTTCGAGCAGTTCTTC. V gene TRBV20-1 combines with J gene TRBJ2-1; D unclear. The CDR3 consists of 12 residues. CDR1 and CDR2 (germline): DFQATT, SNEGSKA (reference sequence). Trimming left V 0 bases short and J 10 bases short, with 10 bases between.

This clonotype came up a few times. The CDR3 reads CASSQPGQSYEQYF. CDR3 nucleotides: TGCGCCAGCAGCCAACCGGGACAGAGCTACGAGCAGTACTTC. The chain is built from TRBV4-1 and TRBJ2-7, with TRBD1 matching over 7 bases. Germline V lookup: CDR1 MGHRA, CDR2 YSYEKL. The CDR3 consists of 14 residues. The V segment lost 2 bases and the J segment 3 bases; nucleotides outside the gene matches: 4.

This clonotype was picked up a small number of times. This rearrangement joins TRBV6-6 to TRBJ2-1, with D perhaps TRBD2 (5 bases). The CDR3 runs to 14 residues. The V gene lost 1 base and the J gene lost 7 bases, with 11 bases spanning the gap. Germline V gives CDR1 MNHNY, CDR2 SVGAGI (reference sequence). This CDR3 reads CASSYLGEGNEQFF. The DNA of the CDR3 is TGTGCCAGCAGTTACTTAGGCGAGGGTAATGAGCAGTTCTTC.

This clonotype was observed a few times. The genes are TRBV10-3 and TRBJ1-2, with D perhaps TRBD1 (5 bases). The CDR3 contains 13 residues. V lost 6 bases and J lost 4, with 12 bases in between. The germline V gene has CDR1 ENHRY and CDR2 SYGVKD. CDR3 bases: TGTGCCATCAGGACAGACGGACCCTATGGCTACACCTTC. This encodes CAIRTDGPYGYTF.

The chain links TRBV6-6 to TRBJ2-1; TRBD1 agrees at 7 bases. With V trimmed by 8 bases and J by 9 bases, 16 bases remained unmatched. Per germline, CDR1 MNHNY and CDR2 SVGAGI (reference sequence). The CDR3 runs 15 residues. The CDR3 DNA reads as TGTGCCAGCGCCATCCCCGGGACAGTGATCGGTGAGCAGTTCTTC. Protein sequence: CASAIPGTVIGEQFF.

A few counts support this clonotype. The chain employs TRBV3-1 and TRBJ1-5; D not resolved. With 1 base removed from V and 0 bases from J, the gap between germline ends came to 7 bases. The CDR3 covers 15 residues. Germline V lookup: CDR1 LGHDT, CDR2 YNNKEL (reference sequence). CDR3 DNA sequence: TGTGCCAGCAGCCAAGGGACGTATAGCAATCAGCCCCAGCATTTT. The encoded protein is CASSQGTYSNQPQHF.

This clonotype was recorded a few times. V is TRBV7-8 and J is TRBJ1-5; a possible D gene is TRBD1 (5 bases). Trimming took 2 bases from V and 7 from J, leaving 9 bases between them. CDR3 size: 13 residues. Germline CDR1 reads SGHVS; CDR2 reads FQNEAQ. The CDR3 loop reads CASSLQGRQPQHF. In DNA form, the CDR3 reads TGTGCCAGCAGCTTACAGGGAAGACAGCCCCAGCATTTT. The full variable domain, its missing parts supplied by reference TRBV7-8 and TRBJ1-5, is GAGVSQSPRYKVAKRGQDVALRCDPISGHVSLFWYQQALGQGPEFLTYFQNEAQLDKSGLPSDRFFAERPEGSVSTLKIQRTQQEDSAVYLCASSLQGRQPQHFGDGTRLSIL.

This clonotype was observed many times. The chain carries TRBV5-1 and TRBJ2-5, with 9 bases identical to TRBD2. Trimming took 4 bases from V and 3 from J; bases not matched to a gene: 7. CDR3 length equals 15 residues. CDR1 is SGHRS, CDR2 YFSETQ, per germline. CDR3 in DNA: TGCGCCAGCAGCCCCCCCGTAGCGGGGGAAGAGACCCAGTACTTC. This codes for CASSPPVAGEETQYF.

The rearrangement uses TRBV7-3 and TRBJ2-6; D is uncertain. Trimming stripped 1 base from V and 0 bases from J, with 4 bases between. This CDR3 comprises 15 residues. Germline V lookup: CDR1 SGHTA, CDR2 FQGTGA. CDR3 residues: CASSLIGSGANVLTF. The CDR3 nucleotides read TGTGCCAGCAGCTTAATCGGCTCTGGGGCCAACGTCCTGACTTTC.

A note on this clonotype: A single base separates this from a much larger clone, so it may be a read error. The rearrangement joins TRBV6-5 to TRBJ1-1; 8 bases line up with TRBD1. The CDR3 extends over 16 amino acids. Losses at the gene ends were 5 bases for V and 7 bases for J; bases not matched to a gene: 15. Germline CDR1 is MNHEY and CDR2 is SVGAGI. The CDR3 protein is CASSTLEGTGLDEAFF. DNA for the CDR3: TGTGCCAGCAGTACCCTTGAGGGGACAGGTTTAGATGAAGCTTTCTTT.

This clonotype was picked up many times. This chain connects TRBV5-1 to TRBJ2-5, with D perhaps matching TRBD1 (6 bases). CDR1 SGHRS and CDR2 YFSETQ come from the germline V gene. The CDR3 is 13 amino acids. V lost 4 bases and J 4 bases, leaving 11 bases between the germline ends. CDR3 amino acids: CASSLGAGETQYF. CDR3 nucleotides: TGCGCCAGCAGCCTGGGGGCCGGAGAGACCCAGTACTTC.